Listed below are T cell receptor beta chains from one sample, sequenced in a study of early stage breast cancer tumors. Measured with immunoSEQ multiplex PCR; TCRdb has only the in-frame clones, and not every one. The profile covers roughly 14,000 clones, with about 88% appearing a single time and less than 5.5% taken by the ten largest. The sequenced sample was normal breast tissue next to the tumor. All receptors derive from a person under 45 with breast cancer. CDR3s include the opening cysteine and the closing phenylalanine or tryptophan. The order of the fields is clone size, V gene, J gene, D gene, CDR3 protein, CDR3 DNA. D genes are given only for firm matches. The size entry is marked missing in some rows and otherwise reads once, few, many or a size class.

>.|TRBV5-1|TRBJ1-1|.
CASSLAGNTEAFF
TGCGCCAGCAGCTTGGCAGGTAACACTGAAGCTTTCTTT
>.|TRBV5-1|TRBJ2-1|TRBD2
CASSGLAGANNEQFF
TGCGCCAGCAGCGGACTAGCGGGAGCTAACAATGAGCAGTTCTTC
>few|TRBV5-1|TRBJ2-7|.
CASSPREVFEQYF
TGCGCCAGCAGCCCACGTGAGGTATTCGAGCAGTACTTC
>.|TRBV6-1|TRBJ2-7|.
CASSDSGWQYF
TGTGCCAGCAGTGACTCAGGGTGGCAGTACTTC
>once|TRBV11-1|TRBJ2-1|TRBD2
CASRNRGLAGNEQFF
TGTGCCAGCAGGAATAGGGGACTAGCCGGAAATGAGCAGTTCTTC
>.|TRBV10-3|TRBJ1-2|.
CAISAGYRPVGYTF
TGTGCCATCAGCGCCGGTTACAGGCCCGTTGGCTACACCTTC
>.|TRBV29-1|TRBJ2-5|.
CSVEDLGVETQYF
TGCAGCGTTGAAGATCTGGGGGTGGAGACCCAGTACTTC
>.|TRBV13|TRBJ2-1|.
CASSSNNEQFF
TGTGCCAGCAGTTCAAACAATGAGCAGTTCTTC
>.|TRBV4-1|TRBJ2-2|TRBD2
CASSQGLAGGPNTGELFF
TGCGCCAGCAGCCAAGGACTAGCGGGAGGGCCGAACACCGGGGAGCTGTTTTTT
>.|TRBV7-9|TRBJ2-5|.
CASSPLTSLQETQYF
TGTGCCAGCAGCCCACTCACTAGCTTACAAGAGACCCAGTACTTC
>few|TRBV7-2|TRBJ2-2|.
CASSVVTTGELFF
TGTGCCAGCAGCGTTGTGACGACCGGGGAGCTGTTTTTT
>.|TRBV12-5|TRBJ1-6|.
CASGLSSYNSPLHF
TGTGCTAGTGGCCTGAGCTCCTATAATTCACCCCTCCACTTT
>.|TRBV30|TRBJ2-2|.
CAWTPGLTTGELFF
TGTGCCTGGACTCCGGGACTCACGACCGGGGAGCTGTTTTTT
>.|TRBV7-3|TRBJ2-6|TRBD1
CASSSRQGWGSGANVLTF
TGTGCCAGCAGCTCGAGACAGGGATGGGGCTCTGGGGCCAACGTCCTGACTTTC
>.|TRBV4-2|TRBJ2-5|TRBD2
CASSQDRRERETQYF
TGTGCCAGCAGCCAAGATAGGCGGGAGAGAGAGACCCAGTACTTC
>.|TRBV6-4|TRBJ2-2|.
CATRPGVNTGELFF
TGTGCCACCAGGCCGGGAGTGAACACCGGGGAGCTGTTTTTT
>.|TRBV30|TRBJ1-4|TRBD1
CAWSGGQGPNEKLFF
TGTGCCTGGAGTGGCGGACAGGGGCCTAATGAAAAACTGTTTTTT
>.|TRBV5-1|TRBJ2-1|TRBD2
CASSSGTSGSYGEQFF
TGCGCCAGCAGCTCCGGGACTAGCGGGTCTTACGGTGAGCAGTTCTTC
>.|TRBV2|TRBJ1-2|.
CASSEGLNYGYTF
TGTGCCAGCAGTGAGGGGTTAAACTATGGCTACACCTTC
>.|TRBV6-6|TRBJ1-5|TRBD1
CASSYEQGNQPQHF
TGTGCCAGCAGTTACGAACAGGGGAATCAGCCCCAGCATTTT
>.|TRBV5-1|TRBJ2-2|TRBD1
CASRTGVQAGELFF
TGCGCCAGCAGGACAGGGGTACAGGCCGGGGAGCTGTTTTTT
>.|TRBV30|TRBJ2-2|.
CAWKGAWEGELFF
TGTGCCTGGAAGGGAGCGTGGGAGGGGGAGCTGTTTTTT
>few|TRBV12-5|TRBJ2-7|.
CASGFPDSSYEQYF
TGTGCTAGTGGTTTTCCGGACTCCTCCTACGAGCAGTACTTC
>once|TRBV6-1|TRBJ2-7|TRBD1
CASFQTGATYEQYF
TGTGCCAGCTTCCAGACAGGGGCGACCTACGAGCAGTACTTC
>.|TRBV6-4|TRBJ2-2|.
CASSAVTTGELFF
TGTGCCAGCAGTGCCGTTACCACCGGGGAGCTGTTTTTT
>.|TRBV5-4|TRBJ2-1|TRBD1
CASSFGQEYNEQFF
TGTGCCAGCAGCTTCGGACAGGAGTACAATGAGCAGTTCTTC
>.|TRBV30|TRBJ1-3|.
CAWALNGGNTIYF
TGTGCCTGGGCCTTAAATGGTGGAAACACCATATATTTT
>.|TRBV27|TRBJ2-7|TRBD2
CASSLTSENYEQYF
TGTGCCAGCAGTTTAACTAGCGAGAACTACGAGCAGTACTTC
>.|TRBV6-8|TRBJ1-6|.
CATGEGPLILSPLHF
TGTGCCACCGGGGAGGGTCCACTGATTCTATCACCCCTCCACTTT
>.|TRBV19|TRBJ1-1|.
CASRRQDSLGTEAFF
TGTGCCAGTAGAAGACAGGACAGTCTGGGCACTGAAGCTTTCTTT
>.|TRBV30|TRBJ2-7|.
CAWCPLAPYEQYF
TGTGCCTGGTGTCCCCTCGCCCCCTACGAGCAGTACTTC
>.|TRBV11-2|TRBJ2-7|TRBD2
CASSHGLAAYEQYF
TGTGCCAGCAGCCACGGACTAGCGGCTTACGAGCAGTACTTC
>.|TRBV6-5|TRBJ1-6|TRBD1
CASSYGQDLYNSPLHF
TGTGCCAGCAGTTACGGACAGGACTTATATAATTCACCCCTCCACTTT
>.|TRBV7-8|TRBJ1-1|.
CASSLGGANTEAFF
TGTGCCAGCAGCTTAGGGGGGGCTAACACTGAAGCTTTCTTT
>once|TRBV28|TRBJ1-1|TRBD1
CASSPRTGRQPTEAFF
TGTGCCAGCAGTCCTAGGACAGGCCGACAGCCGACTGAAGCTTTCTTT
>.|TRBV6-5|TRBJ1-1|.
CASSYSLGTQNTEAFF
TGTGCCAGCAGTTACTCCCTCGGGACACAGAACACTGAAGCTTTCTTT
>.|TRBV7-6|TRBJ1-5|TRBD1
CASSKGGLTQPQHF
TGTGCCAGCAGTAAAGGGGGCCTTACTCAGCCCCAGCATTTT
>.|TRBV6-4|TRBJ2-3|.
CASSDSIAQGDTQYF
TGTGCCAGCAGTGACTCGATCGCTCAGGGAGATACGCAGTATTTT
>.|TRBV6-5|TRBJ1-3|.
CASSATTVSGNTIYF
TGTGCCAGCAGTGCCACAACAGTCTCTGGAAACACCATATATTTT
>once|TRBV5-1|TRBJ2-1|.
CASSLALDQYNEQFF
TGCGCCAGCAGCTTGGCCCTAGACCAATACAATGAGCAGTTCTTC
>.|TRBV6-5|TRBJ1-2|.
CASSRAESYGYTF
TGTGCCAGCAGCCGCGCGGAGAGCTATGGCTACACCTTC